The 25 T cell receptor beta chains presented below share a single source sample, sequenced in a study of T cell responses to AZD1222 COVID-19 vaccine. TCRdb's copy holds only in-frame clones and misses some; the assay was immunoSEQ multiplex PCR. The sample lists approximately 170,000 clones, over 85% occurring once. The specimen comprised peripheral blood, sampled on day 0 of AZD1222 vaccination. Every receptor here comes from an adult in good health.

The chain links TRBV5-1 to TRBJ2-1; TRBD1 might be the D (5 bases). The V gene lost 1 base and the J gene lost 5 bases, with 16 bases spanning the gap. The CDR3 runs to 16 residues. Germline V gene lookup returns CDR1 SGHRS and CDR2 YFSETQ. This CDR3 is CASSLRWQGLNNEQFF. In DNA form, the CDR3 reads TGCGCCAGCAGCTTGAGGTGGCAGGGATTAAACAATGAGCAGTTCTTC.

The chain couples TRBV7-9 to TRBJ2-1, with D uncertain. Germline V gene data show CDR1 as SEHNR and CDR2 as FQNEAQ (reference sequence). The CDR3 is 11 residues long. Trimming stripped 8 bases from V and 4 bases from J, with 6 bases between. CDR3 DNA: TGTGCCAGCGGCCAATACAATGAGCAGTTCTTC. Residues: CASGQYNEQFF.

This sequence joins TRBV6-5 and TRBJ1-2; no firm D call. CDR3 length equals 14 residues. The germline V gene has CDR1 MNHEY and CDR2 SVGAGI. V shed 5 bases and J shed 4 bases, with 14 bases lying between them. CDR3 bases: TGTGCCAGCAGTCCATGGACGGAGACCTATGGCTACACCTTC. Translation gives CASSPWTETYGYTF.

J is TRBJ2-3 and V is TRBV14; D remains unclear. Trimming pared 4 bases from V and 3 bases from J, leaving 26 bases between. The germline V gene has CDR1 SGHDN and CDR2 FVKESK. The CDR3 extends over 19 amino acids. This CDR3 reads CASSPLFAKLMVGTDTQYF. CDR3 coding DNA: TGTGCCAGCAGCCCTCTATTTGCCAAACTAATGGTCGGAACAGATACGCAGTATTTT.

The chain uses TRBV19 and TRBJ1-3; D is perhaps TRBD1 (5 bases). The germline V and J ends were trimmed by 5 bases and 0 bases, with 17 bases remaining between them. CDR3 length: 17 residues. The germline V gene encodes CDR1 LNHDA and CDR2 SQIVND (reference sequence). The CDR3 here is CASSPQGRGSSGNTIYF. The CDR3, as DNA: TGTGCCAGTAGTCCCCAAGGACGGGGGAGCTCTGGAAACACCATATATTTT.

The V call is TRBV27, the J call TRBJ2-7; D is undetermined. In germline, CDR1 is MNHEY, CDR2 SMNVEV (reference sequence). The germline V and J ends were trimmed by 4 bases and 3 bases, with 19 bases remaining between them. The length of the CDR3 is 16 residues. CDR3 nucleotides: TGTGCCAGCAGTTCGACCTCATATTCTCCTCTCTACGAGCAGTACTTC. This codes for CASSSTSYSPLYEQYF.

V is TRBV6-5 and J is TRBJ2-1; TRBD1 might be the D (5 bases). The germline V and J ends were trimmed by 2 bases and 6 bases, with 17 bases remaining between them. Germline V gene sequence: CDR1 MNHEY, CDR2 SVGAGI. CDR3 size: 16 residues. The CDR3 protein is CASSYTPLRALNEQFF. CDR3 bases: TGTGCCAGCAGTTACACTCCTCTCAGGGCCCTCAATGAGCAGTTCTTC.

The V gene is TRBV6-2 or TRBV6-3, the J gene TRBJ1-5; tentatively, D is TRBD1 (5 bases). V lost 5 bases and J lost 3, with 11 bases in between. Germline V gene lookup returns CDR1 MNHEY and CDR2 SVGEGT. This CDR3 spans 14 amino acids. The CDR3, as DNA: TGTGCCAGCAGTGTACAGGAAAACAATCAGCCCCAGCATTTT. Protein sequence: CASSVQENNQPQHF.

The chain uses TRBV4-1 and TRBJ1-4, with D possibly matching TRBD1 (5 bases). With 1 base removed from V and 7 bases from J, the gap between germline ends came to 22 bases. Germline V CDR1 and CDR2: MGHRA, YSYEKL. The CDR3 sequence is 18 residues long. The chain's CDR3 is CASSQGAGPRAIVEKLFF. The CDR3 coding sequence is TGCGCCAGCAGCCAAGGGGCCGGGCCCAGGGCTATAGTTGAAAAACTGTTTTTT.

This clone showed up just once. The chain carries TRBV11-2 and TRBJ1-4; TRBD1 agrees at 7 bases. Per the germline V gene, CDR1 is SGHAT and CDR2 is FQNNGV. The V and J ends lost 5 bases and 7 bases, in that order; junction bases with no gene match: 10. There are 15 residues in the CDR3. CDR3: CASSLRQGWGEKLFF. The CDR3 region has the DNA TGTGCCAGCAGCCTAAGACAGGGTTGGGGTGAAAAACTGTTTTTT. The variable domain in full, completed from reference TRBV11-2 and TRBJ1-4, reads EAGVAQSPRYKIIEKRQSVAFWCNPISGHATLYWYQQILGQGPKLLIQFQNNGVVDDSQLPKDRFSAERLKGVDSTLKIQPAKLEDSAVYLCASSLRQGWGEKLFFGSGTQLSVL.

V is TRBV19 and J is TRBJ1-1; D is unresolved. The CDR3 loop spans 14 amino acids. V shed 1 base and J shed 1 base, with 7 bases lying between them. Germline V CDR1 and CDR2: LNHDA, SQIVND (reference sequence). CDR3 protein: CASSIGQTNTEAFF. The CDR3 nucleotides are TGTGCCAGTAGTATAGGTCAGACGAACACTGAAGCTTTCTTT. Using reference TRBV19 and TRBJ1-1 for the parts outside the CDR3, the full variable domain is DGGITQSPKYLFRKEGQNVTLSCEQNLNHDAMYWYRQDPGQGLRLIYYSQIVNDFQKGDIAEGYSVSREKKESFPLTVTSAQKNPTAFYLCASSIGQTNTEAFFGQGTRLTVV.

The genes are TRBV5-1 and TRBJ1-2; 8 bases agree with TRBD1. Looked up from germline, CDR1 is SGHRS and CDR2 is YFSETQ. The CDR3 consists of 15 residues. J was trimmed by 7 bases and V by 0 bases; bases with no gene match: 8. CDR3 nucleotide sequence: TGCGCCAGCAGCTTGGCTGGGACAGGCCCTCTTGGCTACACCTTC. This codes for CASSLAGTGPLGYTF.

The chain links TRBV13 to TRBJ1-3; 8 bases align to TRBD1. The CDR3 contains 14 residues. Germline CDR1 and CDR2: PRHDT and FYEKMQ (reference sequence). The trim removed 5 bases at V and 5 bases at J, leaving 5 bases unmatched. The CDR3: CASSIRTGRNTIYF. The CDR3 DNA reads TGTGCCAGCAGCATACGGACAGGGCGAAACACCATATATTTT.

The V gene is TRBV18, the J gene TRBJ2-7; 9 bases align to TRBD1. CDR3 length equals 15 residues. V lost 4 bases to trimming and J lost 0 bases; unmatched junction nucleotides: 4. Germline CDR1 and CDR2: KGHSH and LQKENI. The DNA of the CDR3 is TGTGCCAGCTCACTAAGGACAGGGGCCTCCTACGAGCAGTACTTC. It specifies CASSLRTGASYEQYF.

The CDR3 nucleotides are TGCGCCAGCAGCCTATACAATGAAGCTTTCTTT. This sequence encodes CASSLYNEAFF. The J gene is TRBJ1-1, the V gene TRBV4-1; D is unresolved. Trimming left V 4 bases short and J 7 bases short, with 7 bases between. The CDR3 length is 11 residues. In germline, CDR1 is MGHRA, CDR2 YSYEKL.

The V call is TRBV19, the J call TRBJ1-4; D possibly corresponds to TRBD1 (5 bases). The CDR3 extends over 16 amino acids. Germline CDR1 reads LNHDA; CDR2 reads SQIVND (reference sequence). Trimming pared 7 bases from V and 0 bases from J, leaving 15 bases between. CDR3 in amino acids: CASNKGRTTTNEKLFF. CDR3 in DNA: TGTGCCAGTAATAAGGGACGGACGACAACTAATGAAAAACTGTTTTTT.

This clone was seen once. This chain joins TRBV18 and TRBJ1-3; 8 bases are a match to TRBD1. Unmatched junction bases numbered 5, after V lost 6 bases and J lost 4 bases. This CDR3 comprises 14 residues. The germline CDR1 and CDR2 sequences are KGHSH and LQKENI. The CDR3 DNA reads as TGTGCCAGCTCGGACAGGGTTTCCGGAAACACCATATATTTT. Translated: CASSDRVSGNTIYF. Based on the CDR3 plus reference TRBV18 and TRBJ1-3, the full variable domain is NAGVMQNPRHLVRRRGQEARLRCSPMKGHSHVYWYRQLPEEGLKFMVYLQKENIIDESGMPKERFSAEFPKEGPSILRIQQVVRGDSAAYFCASSDRVSGNTIYFGEGSWLTVV.

The V and J genes are TRBV7-3 and TRBJ2-1; 15 bases fit TRBD2. The CDR3 length is 18 residues. Per the germline V gene, CDR1 is SGHTA and CDR2 is FQGTGA. Trimming took 1 base from V and 7 from J; bases not matched to a gene: 8. The DNA of the CDR3 is TGTGCCAGCAGCTTAATGGGGGGACTAGCGGGAGGTAGTAATGAGCAGTTCTTC. Translating it yields CASSLMGGLAGGSNEQFF.

This clone turned up a few times. The chain couples TRBV30 to TRBJ1-2; 7 bases agree with TRBD1. Germline lookup yields CDR1 GTSNPN and CDR2 SVGIG (reference sequence). The CDR3 loop spans 17 amino acids. The V segment lost 3 bases and the J segment 1 base; nucleotides outside the gene matches: 14. For the CDR3, the DNA is TGTGCCTGGAGGACTCCCCAGGGGGGCGCGTTTAACTATGGCTACACCTTC. Translation: CAWRTPQGGAFNYGYTF.

The chain links TRBV7-9 to TRBJ1-1; 12 bases agree with TRBD1. The trim removed 4 bases at V and 8 bases at J, leaving 5 bases unmatched. The germline gives CDR1 SEHNR, CDR2 FQNEAQ (reference sequence). The length of the CDR3 is 14 residues. In nucleotides, the CDR3 is TGTGCCAGCAGCTCGGGACAGGGGGCCGAGGAAGCTTTCTTT. Translating it yields CASSSGQGAEEAFF.

This rearrangement joins TRBV4-1 to TRBJ1-2; a weak D match, TRBD1 (6 bases). CDR1 and CDR2 (germline): MGHRA, YSYEKL. V lost 1 base and J 4 bases, leaving 10 bases between the germline ends. CDR3 length: 14 amino acids. CDR3 nucleotide sequence: TGCGCCAGCAGCCAAGTAGAGGGGGGCTATGGCTACACCTTC. It is translated as CASSQVEGGYGYTF.

The chain links TRBV19 to TRBJ2-5, with 8 bases matching TRBD2. This CDR3 has 13 amino acids. In germline, CDR1 is LNHDA, CDR2 SQIVND (reference sequence). J was trimmed by 4 bases and V by 5 bases; bases with no gene match: 3. The CDR3 here is CASSRGGGETQYF. The CDR3 region has the DNA TGTGCCAGTAGTCGGGGGGGAGGAGAGACCCAGTACTTC. The full variable domain, rest sourced from reference TRBV19 and TRBJ2-5, is DGGITQSPKYLFRKEGQNVTLSCEQNLNHDAMYWYRQDPGQGLRLIYYSQIVNDFQKGDIAEGYSVSREKKESFPLTVTSAQKNPTAFYLCASSRGGGETQYFGPGTRLLVL.

The chain employs TRBV11-2 and TRBJ1-1; 8 bases line up with TRBD1. Germline CDR1 is SGHAT and CDR2 is FQNNGV. V gave up 5 bases and J gave up 1 base; unmatched junction bases: 3. The CDR3 has 14 amino acids. The CDR3: CASSPQGENTEAFF. CDR3 nucleotide sequence: TGTGCCAGCAGCCCACAGGGGGAGAACACTGAAGCTTTCTTT.

The chain recombines TRBV7-9 with TRBJ1-1, with 7 bases aligning to TRBD1. Trimming cost V 1 base and J 7 bases; bases outside gene matches: 3. Per the germline V gene, CDR1 is SEHNR and CDR2 is FQNEAQ (reference sequence). This CDR3 has 13 amino acids. The DNA for the CDR3 is TGTGCCAGCAGCTTAGTCCAGGGGGGTGAAGCTTTCTTT. Translation: CASSLVQGGEAFF.

This chain connects TRBV7-9 to TRBJ2-2; no clear D gene. CDR1 and CDR2 from the germline V gene are SEHNR and FQNEAQ (reference sequence). V shed 1 base and J shed 5 bases, with 5 bases lying between them. The CDR3 runs to 13 residues. The CDR3 region has the DNA TGTGCCAGCAGCTTAGTACAGACCGGGGAGCTGTTTTTT. This translates into CASSLVQTGELFF.